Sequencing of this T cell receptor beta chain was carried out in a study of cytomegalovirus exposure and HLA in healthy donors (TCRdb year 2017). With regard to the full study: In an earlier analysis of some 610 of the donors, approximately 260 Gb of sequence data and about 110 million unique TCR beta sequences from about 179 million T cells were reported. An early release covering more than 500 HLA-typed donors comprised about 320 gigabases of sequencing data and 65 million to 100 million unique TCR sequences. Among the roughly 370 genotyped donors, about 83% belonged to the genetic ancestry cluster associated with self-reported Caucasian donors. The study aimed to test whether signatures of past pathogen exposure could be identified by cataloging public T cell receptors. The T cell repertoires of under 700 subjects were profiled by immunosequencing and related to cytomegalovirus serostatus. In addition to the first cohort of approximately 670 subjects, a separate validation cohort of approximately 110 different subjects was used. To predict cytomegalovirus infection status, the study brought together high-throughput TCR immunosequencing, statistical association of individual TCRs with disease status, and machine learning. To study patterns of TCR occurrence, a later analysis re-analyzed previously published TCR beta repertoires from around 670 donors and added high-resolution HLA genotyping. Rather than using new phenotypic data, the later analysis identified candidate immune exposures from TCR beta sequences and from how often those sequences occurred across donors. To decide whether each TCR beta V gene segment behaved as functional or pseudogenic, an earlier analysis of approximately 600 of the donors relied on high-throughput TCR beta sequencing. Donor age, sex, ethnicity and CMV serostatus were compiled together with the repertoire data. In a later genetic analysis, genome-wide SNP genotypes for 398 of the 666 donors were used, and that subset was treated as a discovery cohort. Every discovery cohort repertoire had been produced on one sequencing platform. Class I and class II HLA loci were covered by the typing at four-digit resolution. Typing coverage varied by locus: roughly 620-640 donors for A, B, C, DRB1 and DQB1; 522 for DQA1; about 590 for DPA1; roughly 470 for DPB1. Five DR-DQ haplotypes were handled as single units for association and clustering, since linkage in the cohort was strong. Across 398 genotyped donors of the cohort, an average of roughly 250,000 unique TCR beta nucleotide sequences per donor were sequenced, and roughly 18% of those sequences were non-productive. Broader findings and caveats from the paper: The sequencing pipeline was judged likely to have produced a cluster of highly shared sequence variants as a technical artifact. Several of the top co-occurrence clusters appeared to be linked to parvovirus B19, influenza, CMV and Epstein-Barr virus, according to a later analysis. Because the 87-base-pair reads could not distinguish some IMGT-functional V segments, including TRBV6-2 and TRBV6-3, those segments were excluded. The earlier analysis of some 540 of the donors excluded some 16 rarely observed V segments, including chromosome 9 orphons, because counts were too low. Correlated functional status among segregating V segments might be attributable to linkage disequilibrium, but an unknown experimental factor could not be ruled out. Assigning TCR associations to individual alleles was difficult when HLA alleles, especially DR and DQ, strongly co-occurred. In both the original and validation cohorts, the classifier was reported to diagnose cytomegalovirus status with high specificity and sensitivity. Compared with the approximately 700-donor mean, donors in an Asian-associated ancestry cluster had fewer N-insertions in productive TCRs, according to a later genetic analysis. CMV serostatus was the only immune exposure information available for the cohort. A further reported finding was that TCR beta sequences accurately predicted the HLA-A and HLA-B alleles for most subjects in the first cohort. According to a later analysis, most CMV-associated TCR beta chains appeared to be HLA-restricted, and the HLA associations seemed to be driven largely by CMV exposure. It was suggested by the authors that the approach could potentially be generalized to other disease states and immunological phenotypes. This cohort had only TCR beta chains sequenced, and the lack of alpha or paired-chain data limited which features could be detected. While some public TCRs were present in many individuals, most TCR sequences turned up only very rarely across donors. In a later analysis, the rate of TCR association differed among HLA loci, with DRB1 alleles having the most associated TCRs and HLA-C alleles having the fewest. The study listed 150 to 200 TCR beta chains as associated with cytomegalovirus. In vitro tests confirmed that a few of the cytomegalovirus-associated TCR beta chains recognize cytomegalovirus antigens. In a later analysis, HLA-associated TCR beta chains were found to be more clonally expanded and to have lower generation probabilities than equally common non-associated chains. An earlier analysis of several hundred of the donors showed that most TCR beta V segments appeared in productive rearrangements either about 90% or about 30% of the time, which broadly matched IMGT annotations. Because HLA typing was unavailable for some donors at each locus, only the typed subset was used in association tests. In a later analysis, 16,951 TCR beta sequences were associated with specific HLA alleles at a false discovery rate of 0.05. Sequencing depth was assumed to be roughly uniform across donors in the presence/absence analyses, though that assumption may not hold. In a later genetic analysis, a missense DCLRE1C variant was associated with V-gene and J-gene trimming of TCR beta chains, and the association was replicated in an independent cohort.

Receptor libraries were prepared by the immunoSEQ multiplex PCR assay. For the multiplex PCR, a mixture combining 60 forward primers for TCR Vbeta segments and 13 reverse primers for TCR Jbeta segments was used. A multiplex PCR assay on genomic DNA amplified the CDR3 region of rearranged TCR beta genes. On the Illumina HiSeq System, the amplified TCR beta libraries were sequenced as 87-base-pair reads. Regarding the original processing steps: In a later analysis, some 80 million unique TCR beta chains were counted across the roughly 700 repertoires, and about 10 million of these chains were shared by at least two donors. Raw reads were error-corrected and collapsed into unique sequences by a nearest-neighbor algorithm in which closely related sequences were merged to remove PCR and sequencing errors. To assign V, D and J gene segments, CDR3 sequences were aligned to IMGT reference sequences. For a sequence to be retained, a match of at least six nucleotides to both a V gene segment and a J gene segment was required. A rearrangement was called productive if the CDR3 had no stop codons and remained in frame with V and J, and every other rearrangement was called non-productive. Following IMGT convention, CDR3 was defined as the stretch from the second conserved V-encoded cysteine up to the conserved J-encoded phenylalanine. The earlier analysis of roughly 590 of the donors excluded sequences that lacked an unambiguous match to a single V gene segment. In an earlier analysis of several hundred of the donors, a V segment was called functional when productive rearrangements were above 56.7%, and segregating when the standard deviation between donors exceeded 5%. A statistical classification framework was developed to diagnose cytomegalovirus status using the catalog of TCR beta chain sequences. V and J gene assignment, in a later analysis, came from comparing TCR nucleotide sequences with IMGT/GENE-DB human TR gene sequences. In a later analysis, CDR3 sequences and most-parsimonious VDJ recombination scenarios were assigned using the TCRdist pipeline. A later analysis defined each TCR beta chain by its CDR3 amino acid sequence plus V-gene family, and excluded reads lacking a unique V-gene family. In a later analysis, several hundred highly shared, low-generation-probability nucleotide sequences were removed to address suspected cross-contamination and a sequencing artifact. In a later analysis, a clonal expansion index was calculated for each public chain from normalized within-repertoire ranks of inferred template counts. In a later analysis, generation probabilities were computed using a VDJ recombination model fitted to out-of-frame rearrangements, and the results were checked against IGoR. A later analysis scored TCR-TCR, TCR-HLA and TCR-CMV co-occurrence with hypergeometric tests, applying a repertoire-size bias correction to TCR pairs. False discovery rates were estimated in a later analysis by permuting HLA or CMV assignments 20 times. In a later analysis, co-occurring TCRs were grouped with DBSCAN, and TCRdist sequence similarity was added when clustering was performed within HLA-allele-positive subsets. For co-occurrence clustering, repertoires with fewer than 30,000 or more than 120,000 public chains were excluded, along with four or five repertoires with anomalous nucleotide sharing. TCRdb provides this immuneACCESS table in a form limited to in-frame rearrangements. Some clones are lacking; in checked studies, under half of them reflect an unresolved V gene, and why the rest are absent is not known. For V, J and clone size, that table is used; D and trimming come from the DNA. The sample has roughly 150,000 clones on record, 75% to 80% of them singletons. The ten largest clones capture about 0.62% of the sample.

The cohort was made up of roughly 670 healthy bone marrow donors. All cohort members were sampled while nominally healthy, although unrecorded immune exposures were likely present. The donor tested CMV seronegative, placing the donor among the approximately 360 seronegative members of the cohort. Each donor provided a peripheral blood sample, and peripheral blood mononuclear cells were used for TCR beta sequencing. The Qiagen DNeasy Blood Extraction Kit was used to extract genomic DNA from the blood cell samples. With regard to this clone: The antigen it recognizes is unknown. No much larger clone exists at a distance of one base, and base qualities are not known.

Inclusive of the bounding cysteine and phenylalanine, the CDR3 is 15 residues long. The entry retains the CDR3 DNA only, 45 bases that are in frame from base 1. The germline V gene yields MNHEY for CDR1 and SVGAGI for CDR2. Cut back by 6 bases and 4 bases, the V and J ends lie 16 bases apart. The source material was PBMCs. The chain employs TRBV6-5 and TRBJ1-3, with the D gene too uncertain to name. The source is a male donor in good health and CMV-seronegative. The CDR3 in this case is CASSHGPAGGNTIYF. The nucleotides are TGTGCCAGCAGCCACGGCCCCGCGGGAGGAAACACCATATATTTT.